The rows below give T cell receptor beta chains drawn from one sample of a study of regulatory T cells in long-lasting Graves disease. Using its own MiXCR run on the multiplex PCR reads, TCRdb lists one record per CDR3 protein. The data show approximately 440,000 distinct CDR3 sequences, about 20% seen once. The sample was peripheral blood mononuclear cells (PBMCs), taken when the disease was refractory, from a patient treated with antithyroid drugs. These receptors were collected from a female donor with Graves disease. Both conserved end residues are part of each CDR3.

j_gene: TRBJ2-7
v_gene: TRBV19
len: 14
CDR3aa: CASSPHTRWYEQYF

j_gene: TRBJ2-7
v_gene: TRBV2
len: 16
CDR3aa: CASSALGLAYSYEQYF

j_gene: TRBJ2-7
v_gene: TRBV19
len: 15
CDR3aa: CASSKEGVRVREQYF

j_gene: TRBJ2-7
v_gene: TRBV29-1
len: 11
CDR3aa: CSVGKTYEQYF

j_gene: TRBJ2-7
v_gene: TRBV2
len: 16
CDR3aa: CASSEPLTGNWIEQYF

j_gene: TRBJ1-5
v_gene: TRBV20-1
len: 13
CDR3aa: CSASIQGYQPQHF

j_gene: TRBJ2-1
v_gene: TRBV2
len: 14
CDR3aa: CASSRQGGGLEQFF

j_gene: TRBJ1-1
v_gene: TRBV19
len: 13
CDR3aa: CASSPRDRVRAFF

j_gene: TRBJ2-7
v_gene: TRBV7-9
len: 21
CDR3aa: CASSLVPGTGVRRKGFAEQYF

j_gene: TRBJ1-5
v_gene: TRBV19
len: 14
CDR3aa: CASSLRTGNQPQHF

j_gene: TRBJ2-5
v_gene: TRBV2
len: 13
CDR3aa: CASSEERQETQYF

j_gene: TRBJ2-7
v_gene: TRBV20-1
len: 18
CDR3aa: CSAVSLGQGVPSHYEQYF

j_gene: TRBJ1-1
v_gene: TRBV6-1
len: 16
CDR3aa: CASSPDRPVLGTEAFF

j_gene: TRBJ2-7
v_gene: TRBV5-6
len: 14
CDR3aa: CASSFFGGSYEQYF

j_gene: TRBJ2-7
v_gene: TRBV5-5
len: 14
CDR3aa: CASSAPGLAYEQYF

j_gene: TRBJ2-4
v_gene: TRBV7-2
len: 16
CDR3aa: CASSSQPGLAKNIQYF

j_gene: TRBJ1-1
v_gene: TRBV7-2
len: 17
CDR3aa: CASSLPRDVLNPTEAFF

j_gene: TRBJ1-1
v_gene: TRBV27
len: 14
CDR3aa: CASSWQGGGTEAFF

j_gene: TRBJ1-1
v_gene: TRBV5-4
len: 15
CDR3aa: CASSDRDRQHTEAFF

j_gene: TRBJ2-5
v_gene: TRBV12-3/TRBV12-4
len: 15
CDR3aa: CASTRAGGVKETQYF

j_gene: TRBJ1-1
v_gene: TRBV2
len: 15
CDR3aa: CASSEEQVSNTEAFF

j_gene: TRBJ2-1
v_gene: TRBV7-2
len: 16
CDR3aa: CASSLGTSGRYNEQFF

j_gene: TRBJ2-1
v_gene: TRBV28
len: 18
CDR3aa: CASSLIASGRDPYNEQFF

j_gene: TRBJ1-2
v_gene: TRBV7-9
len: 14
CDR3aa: CASKDGGLADGYTF

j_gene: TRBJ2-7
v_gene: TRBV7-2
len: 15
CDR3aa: CASSSRTSGSYEQYF

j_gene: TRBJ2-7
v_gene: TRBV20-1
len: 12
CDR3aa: CSARTETYEQYF

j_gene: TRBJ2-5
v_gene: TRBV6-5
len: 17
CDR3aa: CASSYPSGGEYQETQYF

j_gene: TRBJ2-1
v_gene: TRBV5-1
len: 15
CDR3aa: CASIHSGQPYNEQFF

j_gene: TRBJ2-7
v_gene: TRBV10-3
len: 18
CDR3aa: CAISGYRVSGNPSYEQYF

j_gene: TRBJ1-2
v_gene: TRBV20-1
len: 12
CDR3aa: CSAFDRNYGYTF

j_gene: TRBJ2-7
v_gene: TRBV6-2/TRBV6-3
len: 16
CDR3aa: CASSRSPGQGRYEQYF

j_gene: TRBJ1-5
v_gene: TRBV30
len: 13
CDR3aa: CAWSVFRDQPQHF

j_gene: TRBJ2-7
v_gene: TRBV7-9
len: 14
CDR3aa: CASSFSQNSYEQYF

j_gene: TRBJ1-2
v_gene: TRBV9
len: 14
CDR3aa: CASSVGFGDYGYTF

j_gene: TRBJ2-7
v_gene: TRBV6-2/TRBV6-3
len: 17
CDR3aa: CASRQATYEGLAYEQYF

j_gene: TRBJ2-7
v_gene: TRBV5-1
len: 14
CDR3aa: CASSQDRLYYEQYF

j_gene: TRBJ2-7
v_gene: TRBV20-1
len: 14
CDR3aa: CSARGGQGVNEQYF

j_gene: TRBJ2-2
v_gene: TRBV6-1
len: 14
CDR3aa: CASSQNRGTGELFF

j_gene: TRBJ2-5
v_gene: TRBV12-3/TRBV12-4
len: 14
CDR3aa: CASRQSRRQETQYF

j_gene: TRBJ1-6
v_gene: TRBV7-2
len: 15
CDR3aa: CASSLLGSNNSPLHF

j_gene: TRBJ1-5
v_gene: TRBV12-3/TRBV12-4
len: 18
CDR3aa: CASSLGFSGDRSNQSQHF

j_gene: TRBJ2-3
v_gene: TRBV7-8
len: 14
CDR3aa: CASSIRTSADTQYF

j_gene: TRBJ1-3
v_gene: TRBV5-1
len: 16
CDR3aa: CASSSPGGVSGNTIYF

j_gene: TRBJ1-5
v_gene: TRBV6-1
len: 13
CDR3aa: CASSPVVNQPQHF

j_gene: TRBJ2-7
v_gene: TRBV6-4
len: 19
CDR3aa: CASRNRDGHPEALGDEQYF

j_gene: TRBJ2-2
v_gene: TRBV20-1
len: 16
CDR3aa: CSARDRAKSNTGELFF

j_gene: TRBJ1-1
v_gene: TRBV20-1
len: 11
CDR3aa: CSAAINTEAFF

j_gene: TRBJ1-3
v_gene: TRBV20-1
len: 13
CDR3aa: CSANRDRGNTIYF

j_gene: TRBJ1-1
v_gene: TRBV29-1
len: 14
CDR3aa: CSVEDPAGGFYAFF

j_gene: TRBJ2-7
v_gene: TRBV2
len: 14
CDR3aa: CASSAVGGGGEQYF

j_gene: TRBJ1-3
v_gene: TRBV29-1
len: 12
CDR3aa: CSVGPSGNTIYF

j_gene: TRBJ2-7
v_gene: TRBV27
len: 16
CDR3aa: CASSSFSQGGSYEQYF

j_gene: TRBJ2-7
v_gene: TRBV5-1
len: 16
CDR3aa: CASSLGASRMSYEQYF

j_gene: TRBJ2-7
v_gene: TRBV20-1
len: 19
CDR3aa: CSASSDPIAGTALRYEQYF

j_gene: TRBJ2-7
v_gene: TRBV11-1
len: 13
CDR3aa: CASSLYSSYEQYF

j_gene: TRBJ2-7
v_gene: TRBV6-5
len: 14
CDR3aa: CASSYSWQTYEQYF

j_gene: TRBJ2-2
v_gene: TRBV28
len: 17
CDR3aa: CASSPRTSGTRAGELFF

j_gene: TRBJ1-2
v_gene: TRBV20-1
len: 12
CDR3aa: CSAGTTGRGYTF

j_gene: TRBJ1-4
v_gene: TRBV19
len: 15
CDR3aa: CASTLEQSSNEKLFF

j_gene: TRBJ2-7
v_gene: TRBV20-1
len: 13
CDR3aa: CSARPLSSYEQYF